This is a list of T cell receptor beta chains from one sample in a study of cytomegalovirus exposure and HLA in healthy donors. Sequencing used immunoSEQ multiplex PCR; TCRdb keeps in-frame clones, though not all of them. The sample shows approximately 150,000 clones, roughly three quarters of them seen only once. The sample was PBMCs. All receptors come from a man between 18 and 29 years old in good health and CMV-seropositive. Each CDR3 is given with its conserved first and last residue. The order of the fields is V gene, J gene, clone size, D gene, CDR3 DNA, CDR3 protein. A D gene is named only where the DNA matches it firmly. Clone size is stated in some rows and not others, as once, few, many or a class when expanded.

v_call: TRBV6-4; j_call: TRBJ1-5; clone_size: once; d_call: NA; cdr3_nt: TGTGCCAGCAGTGCCTTTGAGAATCAGCCCCAGCATTTT; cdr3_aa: CASSAFENQPQHF
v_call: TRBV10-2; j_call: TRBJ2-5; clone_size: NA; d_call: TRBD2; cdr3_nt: TGCGCCAGCAGTGTTGCGGGGGGGCCGGGAGAGACCCAGTACTTC; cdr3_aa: CASSVAGGPGETQYF
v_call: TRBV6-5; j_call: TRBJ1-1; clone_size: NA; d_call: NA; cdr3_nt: TGTGCCAGCAGTCGGACAGACCGCACTGAAGCTTTCTTT; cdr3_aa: CASSRTDRTEAFF
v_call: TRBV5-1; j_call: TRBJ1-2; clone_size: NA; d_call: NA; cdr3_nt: TGCGCCAGCAGCTTTACGGGCGGAGGGAACACCTTC; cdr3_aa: CASSFTGGGNTF
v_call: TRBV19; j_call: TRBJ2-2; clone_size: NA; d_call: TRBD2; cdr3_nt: TGTGCCAGTAGTGGGCTAGCGGGGAACACCGGGGAGCTGTTTTTT; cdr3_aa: CASSGLAGNTGELFF
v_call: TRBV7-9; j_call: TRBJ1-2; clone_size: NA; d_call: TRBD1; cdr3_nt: TGTGCCAGCAGCTTATCCGGGACAGAGATCGGCTACACCTTC; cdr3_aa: CASSLSGTEIGYTF
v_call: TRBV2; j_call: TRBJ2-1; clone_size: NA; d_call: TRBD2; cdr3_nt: TGTGCCAGCAGTGAATATATAAGCGGGGGGCGGAATGAGCAGTTCTTC; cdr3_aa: CASSEYISGGRNEQFF
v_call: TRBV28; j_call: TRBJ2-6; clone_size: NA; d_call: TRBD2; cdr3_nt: TGTGCCAGCAGCGGGGGGTTTACTGGGGCCAACGTCCTGACTTTC; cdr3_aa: CASSGGFTGANVLTF
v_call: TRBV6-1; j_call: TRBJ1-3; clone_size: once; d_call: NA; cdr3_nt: TGTGCCACTCCGGGACAATTAGGCACCATATATTTT; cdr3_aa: CATPGQLGTIYF
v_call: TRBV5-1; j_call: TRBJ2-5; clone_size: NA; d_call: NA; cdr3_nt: TGCGCCAGCAGCTTGGGGGGGGGCGCGGAGACCCAGTACTTC; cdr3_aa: CASSLGGGAETQYF
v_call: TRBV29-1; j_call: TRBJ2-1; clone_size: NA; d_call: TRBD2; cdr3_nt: TGCAGCGCCGACCCTAGCGGGGGGGGCAATGAGCAGTTCTTC; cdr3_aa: CSADPSGGGNEQFF
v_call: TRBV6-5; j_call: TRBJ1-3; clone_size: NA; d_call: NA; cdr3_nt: TGTGCCAGCAGCCTCCCGCCTCGGGACACCATATATTTT; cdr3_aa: CASSLPPRDTIYF
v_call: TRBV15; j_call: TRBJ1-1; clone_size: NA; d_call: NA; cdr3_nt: TGTGCCACCAGCAGAGTCGCGGAGAGTGAAGCTTTCTTT; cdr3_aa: CATSRVAESEAFF
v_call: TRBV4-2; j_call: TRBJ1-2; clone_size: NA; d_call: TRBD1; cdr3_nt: TGTGCCAGCAGCCAAGGCCTGACAGGGGGCGCCTATGGCTACACCTTC; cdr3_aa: CASSQGLTGGAYGYTF
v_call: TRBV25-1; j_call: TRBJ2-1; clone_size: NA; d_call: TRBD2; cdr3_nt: TGTGCCAGCAGTCCCCTCTCTAGCGGGAGGGCCAATGAGCAGTTCTTC; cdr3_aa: CASSPLSSGRANEQFF
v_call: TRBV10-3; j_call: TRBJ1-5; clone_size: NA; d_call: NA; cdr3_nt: TGTGCCATCAGTGAGTCGTCAATCAATCAGCCCCAGCATTTT; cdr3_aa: CAISESSINQPQHF
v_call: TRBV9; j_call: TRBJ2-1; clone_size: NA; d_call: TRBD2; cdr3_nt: TGTGCCAGCAAGAGGACTAGCGGGGACTACAATGAGCAGTTCTTC; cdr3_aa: CASKRTSGDYNEQFF
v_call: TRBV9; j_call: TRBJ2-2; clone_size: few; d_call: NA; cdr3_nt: TGTGCCAGCAGCGTAGGTCCGGGGAAGAACACCGGGGAGCTGTTTTTT; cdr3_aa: CASSVGPGKNTGELFF
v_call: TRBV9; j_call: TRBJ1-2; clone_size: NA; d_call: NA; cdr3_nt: TGTGCCAGCAGAGACGACAGTTTTAATGGCTACACCTTC; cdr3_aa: CASRDDSFNGYTF
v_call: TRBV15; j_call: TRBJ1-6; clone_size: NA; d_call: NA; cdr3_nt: TGTGCCACCAGCGGCGGACGGGAGCACCCTAATAATTCACCCCTCCACTTT; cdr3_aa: CATSGGREHPNNSPLHF
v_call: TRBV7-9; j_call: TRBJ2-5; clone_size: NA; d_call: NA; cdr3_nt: TGTGCCAGCAGCTTACCTCGGGACCAAGAGACCCAGTACTTC; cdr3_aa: CASSLPRDQETQYF
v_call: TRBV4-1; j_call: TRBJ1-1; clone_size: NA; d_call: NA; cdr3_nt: TGCGCCAGCAGCCTTCCTGAGCCTGAAGCTTTCTTT; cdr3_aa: CASSLPEPEAFF
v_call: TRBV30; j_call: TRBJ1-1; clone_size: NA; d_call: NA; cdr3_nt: TGTGCCTGGGGCACAGTACAAGCTTTCTTT; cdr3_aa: CAWGTVQAFF
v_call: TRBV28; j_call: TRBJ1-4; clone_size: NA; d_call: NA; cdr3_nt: TGTGCCAGCAGGGGGGACTCGGGACTCACTGCAACTAATGAAAAACTGTTTTTT; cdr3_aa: CASRGDSGLTATNEKLFF
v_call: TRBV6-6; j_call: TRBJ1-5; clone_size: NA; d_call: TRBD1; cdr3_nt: TGTGCCAGCAGAAGACAGGGGGCCAATCAGCCCCAGCATTTT; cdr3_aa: CASRRQGANQPQHF
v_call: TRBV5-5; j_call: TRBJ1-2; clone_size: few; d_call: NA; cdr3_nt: TGTGCCAGCAGCTTGGGGCAGGAGGGGTACACCTTC; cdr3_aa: CASSLGQEGYTF
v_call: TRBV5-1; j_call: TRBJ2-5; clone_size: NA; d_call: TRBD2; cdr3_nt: TGCGCCAGCAGCTTACTAGCGGGGGGTCCTAAAGAGACCCAGTACTTC; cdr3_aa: CASSLLAGGPKETQYF
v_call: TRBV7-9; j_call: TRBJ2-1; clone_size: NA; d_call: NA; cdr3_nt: TGTGCCAGCAGCCCGCCGGGGTCCTCCTACAATGAGCAGTTCTTC; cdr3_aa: CASSPPGSSYNEQFF
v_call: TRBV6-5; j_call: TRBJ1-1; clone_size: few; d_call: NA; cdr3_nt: TGTGCCAGCACCCAAAGTCCAGGGAGGACTGAAGCTTTCTTT; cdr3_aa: CASTQSPGRTEAFF
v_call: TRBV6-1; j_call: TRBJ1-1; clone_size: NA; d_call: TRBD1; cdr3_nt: TGTGCCAGCAAGGACAGGGGGCGAACTGAAGCTTTCTTT; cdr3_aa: CASKDRGRTEAFF
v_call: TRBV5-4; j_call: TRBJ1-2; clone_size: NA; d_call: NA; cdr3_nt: TGTGCCAGCAGCTCAAAACGGGCTGGGCGGGGTGGCTACACCTTC; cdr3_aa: CASSSKRAGRGGYTF
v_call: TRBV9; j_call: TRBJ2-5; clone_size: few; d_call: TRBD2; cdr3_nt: TGTGCCAGCAGCGTACTCCCTCGGGGGGAGTACCAAGAGACCCAGTACTTC; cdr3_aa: CASSVLPRGEYQETQYF
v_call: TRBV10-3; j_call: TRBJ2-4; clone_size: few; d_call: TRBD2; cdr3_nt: TGTGCCATCAGTGAGTCCGCGGCTAGCGGAAATCCAATAGCCAAAAACATTCAGTACTTC; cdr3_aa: CAISESAASGNPIAKNIQYF
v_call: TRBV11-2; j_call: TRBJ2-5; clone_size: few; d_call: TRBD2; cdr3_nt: TGTGCCAGCAGCTTAGGAACTAGCGGGCCCCAAGAGACCCAGTACTTC; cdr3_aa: CASSLGTSGPQETQYF
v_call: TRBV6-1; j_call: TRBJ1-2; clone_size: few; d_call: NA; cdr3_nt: TGTGCCAGTCTCCGGAGACAGGAGTATGGCTACACCTTC; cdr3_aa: CASLRRQEYGYTF
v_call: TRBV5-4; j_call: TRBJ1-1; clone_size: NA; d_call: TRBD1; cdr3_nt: TGTGCCAGCAGCACGCCGGTGGGACAGATGAACACTGAAGCTTTCTTT; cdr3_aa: CASSTPVGQMNTEAFF
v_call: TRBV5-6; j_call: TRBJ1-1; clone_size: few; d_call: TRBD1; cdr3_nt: TGTGCCAGCAGCTTAATTGTGGGACAGGGGCTAAGGACTGAAGCTTTCTTT; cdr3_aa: CASSLIVGQGLRTEAFF
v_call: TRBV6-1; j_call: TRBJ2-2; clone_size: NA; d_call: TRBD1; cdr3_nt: TGTGCCAGCAGTACAGGGGGCCTGAACACCGGGGAGCTGTTTTTT; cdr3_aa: CASSTGGLNTGELFF
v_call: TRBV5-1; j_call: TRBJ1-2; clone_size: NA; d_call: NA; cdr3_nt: TGCGCCAGCAGCTTGGATGGGTCAGGGGAACTCTATGGCTACACCTTC; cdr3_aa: CASSLDGSGELYGYTF
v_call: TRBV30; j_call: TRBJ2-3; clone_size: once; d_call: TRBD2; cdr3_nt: TGTGCCTGGAGTGTTCACGTAGGTAGCGGGAGGAGAGATACGCAGTATTTT; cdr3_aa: CAWSVHVGSGRRDTQYF
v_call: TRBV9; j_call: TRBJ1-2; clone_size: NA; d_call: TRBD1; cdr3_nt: TGTGCCAGCAGCCAGGCCGGGACAGGGAACTATGGCTACACCTTC; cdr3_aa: CASSQAGTGNYGYTF
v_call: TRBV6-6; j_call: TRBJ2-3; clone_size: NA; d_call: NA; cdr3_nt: TGTGCCAGCAGTGATAGTACAGATACGCAGTATTTT; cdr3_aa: CASSDSTDTQYF
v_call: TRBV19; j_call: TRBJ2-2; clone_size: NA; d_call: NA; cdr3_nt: TGTGCCAGTAGTATTATCGATGGCCCCGGGGAGCTGTTTTTT; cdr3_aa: CASSIIDGPGELFF
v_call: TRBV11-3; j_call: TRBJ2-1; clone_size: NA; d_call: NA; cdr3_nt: TGTGCCAGCAGCTTCGGCGGGACGAGCTCCTACAATGAGCAGTTCTTC; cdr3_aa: CASSFGGTSSYNEQFF
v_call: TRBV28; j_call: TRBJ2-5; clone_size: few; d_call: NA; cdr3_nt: TGTGCCAGCAGTTTACTAGACCAAGAGACCCAGTACTTC; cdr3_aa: CASSLLDQETQYF